This TCR beta chain is drawn from a study of cytomegalovirus exposure and HLA in healthy donors. Whole-study results and caveats: Some TCR beta chains (164 of them) were listed as cytomegalovirus-associated. Indistinguishable V segments, including TRBV6-2 and TRBV6-3, were excluded. Per a prior analysis, the majority of TCR beta V segments were productive roughly 90% or roughly 30% of the time.

The CDR3 length is 17 residues. Researchers ran the PCR with 60 Vbeta and 13 Jbeta primers. Assay used: immunoSEQ multiplex PCR; TCRdb lists only in-frame clones, some missing. The table shows 100,000 to 120,000 clones, with around four fifths occurring only once. Notes on this clone: Its antigen is unknown.

The rearrangement links TRBV21-1 to TRBJ2-2; TRBD2, the table's D call, was not compared with the DNA. TRBV21-1 is a known pseudogene. The sample taken for sequencing was PBMCs. The source of this sequence is a woman in her sixties in good health and CMV-seropositive. CDR3 amino acids: CASSKVTSGYPTGELFF. CDR3 DNA: TGTGCCAGCAGCAAAGTGACTAGCGGATACCCCACGGGGGAGCTGTTTTTT.